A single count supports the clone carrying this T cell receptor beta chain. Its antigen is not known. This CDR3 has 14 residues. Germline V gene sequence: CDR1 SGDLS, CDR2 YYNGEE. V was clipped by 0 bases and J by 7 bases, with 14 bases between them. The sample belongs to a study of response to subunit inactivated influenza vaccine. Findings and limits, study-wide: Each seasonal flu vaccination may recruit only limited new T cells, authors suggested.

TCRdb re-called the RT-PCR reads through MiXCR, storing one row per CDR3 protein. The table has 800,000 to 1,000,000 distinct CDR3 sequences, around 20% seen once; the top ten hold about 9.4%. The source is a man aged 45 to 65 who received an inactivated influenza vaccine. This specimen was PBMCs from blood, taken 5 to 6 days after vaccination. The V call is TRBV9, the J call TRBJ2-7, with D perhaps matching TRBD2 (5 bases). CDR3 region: CASSVGSRTPEQYF. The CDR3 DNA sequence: TGTGCCAGCAGCGTAGGGTCCAGGACTCCGGAGCAGTACTTC.